Listed below are T cell receptor beta chains from one sample, sequenced in a study of a mutant IDH1 vaccine in newly diagnosed glioma. These receptors have no identified antigens. Clones were sequenced by immunoSEQ multiplex PCR, and TCRdb holds only the in-frame ones, with some missing. Seen here are roughly 34,000 clones, around 90% observed once, and the top ten hold 5% to 6.5%. Sample: PBMCs, taken from a glioma patient whose treatment included an IDH1 peptide vaccine. The receptors stem from a woman aged 40 to 50 with glioma. CDR3s include the opening cysteine and the closing phenylalanine or tryptophan. The order of the fields is J gene, clone size, D gene, V gene, CDR3 DNA, CDR3 protein. D genes are given only for firm matches. Size is stated for part of the rows, as once, few or many counts, or as a class when the clone is expanded.

TRBJ1-2 | - | TRBD1 | TRBV5-1 | TGCGCCAGCAGTTGGCCTTTGAGGGGACAGGGCAACTATGGCTACACCTTC | CASSWPLRGQGNYGYTF
TRBJ1-3 | - | - | TRBV6-5 | TGTGCCAGCAGTTACAGGCCCTCTGGAAACACCATATATTTT | CASSYRPSGNTIYF
TRBJ2-7 | - | TRBD1 | TRBV7-2 | TGTGCCAGCAGCTCCCCGACAGGGGGTCATTACGAGCAGTACTTC | CASSSPTGGHYEQYF
TRBJ2-7 | - | - | TRBV28 | TGTGCCAGCAGTTTTTTCGGATCCTCCTACGAGCAGTACTTC | CASSFFGSSYEQYF
TRBJ2-1 | - | TRBD1 | TRBV4-1 | TGCGCCAGCAGCCGCCTGGGACAGGGCGCGGACAATGAGCAGTTCTTC | CASSRLGQGADNEQFF
TRBJ1-1 | - | - | TRBV29-1 | TGCAGCGTTGTCGGGCAGGGTACTTCTAAAGCTTTCTTT | CSVVGQGTSKAFF
TRBJ1-1 | once | - | TRBV10-1 | TGCGCCAGCAGCCCGACAGTGAACACTGAAGCTTTCTTT | CASSPTVNTEAFF
TRBJ2-5 | - | - | TRBV7-8 | TGTGCCAGCAGGACTGGGGTAGCAGAGACCCAGTACTTC | CASRTGVAETQYF
TRBJ2-3 | - | - | TRBV15 | TGTGCCACCAAGACCGGGACTCCCAACAGCCCGCAGTATTTT | CATKTGTPNSPQYF
TRBJ1-4 | - | - | TRBV2 | TGTGCCAGCAGTGAAGCGACTCCCGGAGCAAAACTGTTTTTT | CASSEATPGAKLFF
TRBJ2-7 | - | TRBD2 | TRBV2 | TGTGCCAGTCGAGGGGACTACGCCTACGAGCAGTACTTC | CASRGDYAYEQYF
TRBJ2-7 | - | - | TRBV5-6 | TGTGCCAGCAGCTTATCGGGGGCACCCTACGAGCAGTACTTC | CASSLSGAPYEQYF
TRBJ2-6 | - | - | TRBV5-1 | TGCGCCAGTAGTGGCTCTGGGGCCAACGTCCTGACTTTC | CASSGSGANVLTF
TRBJ1-5 | - | TRBD1 | TRBV4-1 | TGCGCCAGCAGCCAGGTTCCGACAGGGAGCAATCAGCCCCAGCATTTT | CASSQVPTGSNQPQHF
TRBJ1-2 | - | TRBD1 | TRBV5-4 | TGTGCCAGCAGCTTAGCATTCACAGGGGCGACCTATGGCTACACCTTC | CASSLAFTGATYGYTF
TRBJ2-7 | - | - | TRBV7-6 | TGTGCCAGCAGCTTAGCCCCCCGTGACGAGCAGTACTTC | CASSLAPRDEQYF
TRBJ1-2 | - | - | TRBV2 | TGTGCCAGCACCGGGACAAACTATGGCTACACCTTC | CASTGTNYGYTF
TRBJ1-5 | - | - | TRBV7-7 | TGTGCTAGCAGCCCCGATTGGCCCCAGCATTTT | CASSPDWPQHF
TRBJ1-3 | - | TRBD1 | TRBV5-6 | TGTGCCAGCTGGGGACAGGGGGCTGGAAACACCATATATTTT | CASWGQGAGNTIYF
TRBJ1-5 | once | TRBD1 | TRBV18 | TGTGCCAGCTCACCATTAGGGACAGTGAATAGCAATCAGCCCCAGCATTTT | CASSPLGTVNSNQPQHF
TRBJ2-3 | - | - | TRBV7-9 | TGTGCCAGCAGCCACCAGCCCACAGATACGCAGTATTTT | CASSHQPTDTQYF
TRBJ1-4 | - | TRBD1 | TRBV2 | TGTGCCGGGCGCGGACAGGGCGTTACTAATGAAAAACTGTTTTTT | CAGRGQGVTNEKLFF
TRBJ2-7 | - | TRBD2 | TRBV4-2 | TGTGCCAGCAGCCAAGATTTCGGCGGGAGCTACGAGCAGTACTTC | CASSQDFGGSYEQYF
TRBJ2-7 | - | - | TRBV30 | TGTGCCTGGAGTCCCCCGGGGGGCGCCTACGAGCAGTACTTC | CAWSPPGGAYEQYF
TRBJ1-2 | - | - | TRBV2 | TGTGCCAGCAGTGGGTGGAGGCCCATCGGCGGCTACACCTTC | CASSGWRPIGGYTF
TRBJ2-6 | - | TRBD2 | TRBV10-3 | TGTGCCATCAGTGAGGTGGGGGTTGGACTAGCGGGAGATGGTGGGGCCAACGTCCTGACTTTC | CAISEVGVGLAGDGGANVLTF
TRBJ2-2 | - | - | TRBV11-1 | TGTGCCAGCAGCTTACTAGGGGGTGGGGCCGGGGAGCTGTTTTTT | CASSLLGGGAGELFF
TRBJ2-1 | - | - | TRBV6-1 | TGTGCCAGCAGTGCCGCGGGACCCCACAATGAGCAGTTCTTC | CASSAAGPHNEQFF
TRBJ1-6 | - | - | TRBV2 | TGTGCCAGCAGTGAAGCGCTTCGTCAGGGGAATAATTCACCCCTCCACTTT | CASSEALRQGNNSPLHF
TRBJ2-2 | - | - | TRBV9 | TGTGCCAGCAGCGTAGCGGCTAGCTTGAACACCGGGGAGCTGTTTTTT | CASSVAASLNTGELFF
TRBJ1-4 | - | - | TRBV7-2 | TGTGCCAGCAGCAACACCGCAACTAATGAAAAACTGTTTTTT | CASSNTATNEKLFF
TRBJ2-7 | - | - | TRBV7-8 | TGTGCCAGCAGCCCAGGAGCCTTCGGGGCCTCCTACGAGCAGTACTTC | CASSPGAFGASYEQYF
TRBJ2-3 | once | - | TRBV7-2 | TGTGCCAGCAGATTTACCGGGACCAAGGATACGCAGTATTTT | CASRFTGTKDTQYF
TRBJ2-1 | - | - | TRBV6-5 | TGTGCCAGCAGCCCCGAGCAGGGATCCTTGCAGTTCTTC | CASSPEQGSLQFF
TRBJ1-1 | once | TRBD1 | TRBV6-5 | TGTGCCAGCAGTTACAGGGGGCGATTTTCCTCTGAAGCTTTCTTT | CASSYRGRFSSEAFF
TRBJ1-2 | once | - | TRBV19 | TGTGCCAGTAGTACCACAGGAATTAGCGGCTACACCTTC | CASSTTGISGYTF
TRBJ1-2 | - | TRBD1 | TRBV5-1 | TGCGCCAGCAGCGGGGGACAGGGGGCGCTTGCCTATGGCTACACCTTC | CASSGGQGALAYGYTF
TRBJ1-5 | - | - | TRBV6-5 | TGTGCCAGCAGTTACGGGGGTGGCAATCAGCCCCAGCATTTT | CASSYGGGNQPQHF
TRBJ2-5 | once | TRBD2 | TRBV9 | TGTGCCAGCAGCGCCATAGGGCGGGAGGGCCGGGAGACCCAGTACTTC | CASSAIGREGRETQYF
TRBJ2-5 | - | - | TRBV7-9 | TGTGCCAGCAGACCAGGGACTTCCCAAGAGACCCAGTACTTC | CASRPGTSQETQYF
TRBJ1-3 | once | - | TRBV5-4 | TGTGCCAGCAGCTTGGACAGGAGCTCTGGAAACACCATATATTTT | CASSLDRSSGNTIYF
TRBJ2-2 | - | - | TRBV5-1 | TGCGCCAGCAGCTTGGCCGGGAAGAACACCGGGGAGCTGTTTTTT | CASSLAGKNTGELFF
TRBJ1-4 | - | - | TRBV6-5 | TGTGCCAGCAGCCCCGGCAGGGGAGAAAAACTGTTTTTT | CASSPGRGEKLFF
TRBJ2-7 | once | - | TRBV7-9 | TGTGCCAGCATCAAGAGCGAGGGGAGAGTTTACGAGCAGTACTTC | CASIKSEGRVYEQYF
TRBJ1-5 | - | - | TRBV2 | TGTGCCAGCAGTGGTGATAGCAATCAGCCCCAGCATTTT | CASSGDSNQPQHF
TRBJ1-5 | - | - | TRBV19 | TGTGCCAGCGCGAGACAGGAGGCGTCGGGCAATCAGCCCCAGCATTTT | CASARQEASGNQPQHF
TRBJ1-2 | - | - | TRBV6-1 | TGTGCCAGCAGAGGGACATCTCCCTTGAACTATGGCTACACCTTC | CASRGTSPLNYGYTF
TRBJ2-1 | - | TRBD2 | TRBV7-6 | TGTGCCAGCAGCCCGCTGGGCGGGGGGGCTTGGAATGAGCAGTTCTTC | CASSPLGGGAWNEQFF
TRBJ2-7 | - | - | TRBV28 | TGTGCCAGTCGGGGCCCGGGATTGCGCAACTACGAGCAGTACTTC | CASRGPGLRNYEQYF
TRBJ1-5 | - | - | TRBV27 | TGTGCCAGCCGCCTTGGGCAGAGCAATCAGCCCCAGCATTTT | CASRLGQSNQPQHF
TRBJ1-6 | - | - | TRBV7-9 | TGTGCCAGCAGCTTAGAACAGTATAATTCACCCCTCCACTTT | CASSLEQYNSPLHF
TRBJ2-7 | once | TRBD1 | TRBV7-3 | TGTGCCAGCAGCTTATTAGGGGGCCTCGAGCAGTACTTC | CASSLLGGLEQYF
TRBJ2-1 | - | TRBD2 | TRBV29-1 | TGCAGCGCCAAAGGTCGGGGGGGTTACAATGAGCAGTTCTTC | CSAKGRGGYNEQFF
TRBJ2-1 | once | TRBD1 | TRBV27 | TGTGCCAGCAGTTTATTAGGGGACAGGGGTAATGAGCAGTTCTTC | CASSLLGDRGNEQFF
TRBJ2-3 | - | - | TRBV4-3 | TGCGCCAGCAGCCAAGATCCGCAGGGCACAGATACGCAGTATTTT | CASSQDPQGTDTQYF
TRBJ2-1 | once | TRBD2 | TRBV7-8 | TGTGCCAGCAGTAGTAGCGGGAGACTCTACAATGAGCAGTTCTTC | CASSSSGRLYNEQFF
TRBJ1-1 | - | - | TRBV5-1 | TGCGCCAGCAGCTTACCAGGGTCAGAAGCTTTCTTT | CASSLPGSEAFF
TRBJ2-3 | - | TRBD2 | TRBV10-1 | TGCGCCAGCAGTGAGTGGGAAAGCGGGGCAGATACGCAGTATTTT | CASSEWESGADTQYF
TRBJ2-3 | - | - | TRBV7-2 | TGTGCCAGCAGCTTAGGGGCGCCTAGCACAGATACGCAGTATTTT | CASSLGAPSTDTQYF
TRBJ2-5 | - | - | TRBV5-4 | TGTGCCAGCAGCAGCGTAACTAAAACGACGGGGACCCAGTACTTC | CASSSVTKTTGTQYF